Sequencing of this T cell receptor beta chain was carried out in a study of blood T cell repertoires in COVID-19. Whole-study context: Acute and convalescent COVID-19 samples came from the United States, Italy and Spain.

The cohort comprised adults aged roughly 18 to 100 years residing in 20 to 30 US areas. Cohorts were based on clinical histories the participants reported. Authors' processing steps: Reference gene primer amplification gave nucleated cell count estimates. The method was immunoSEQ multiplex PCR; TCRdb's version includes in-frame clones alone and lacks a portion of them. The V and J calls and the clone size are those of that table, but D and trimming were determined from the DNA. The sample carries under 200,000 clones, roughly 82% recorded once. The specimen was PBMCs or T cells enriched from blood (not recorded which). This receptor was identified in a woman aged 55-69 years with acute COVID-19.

CDR3 sequence: CASSLRAGIDTDTQYF. The CDR3, as DNA: TGTGCCAGCAGCCTCAGAGCGGGGATCGACACAGATACGCAGTATTTT. The rearrangement links TRBV5-4 to TRBJ2-3, with TRBD2 matching over 7 bases. The CDR3 totals 16 residues. Germline loops: CDR1 SGHNT, CDR2 YYREEE (reference sequence). V was clipped by 4 bases and J by 2 bases; unmatched bases: 10.